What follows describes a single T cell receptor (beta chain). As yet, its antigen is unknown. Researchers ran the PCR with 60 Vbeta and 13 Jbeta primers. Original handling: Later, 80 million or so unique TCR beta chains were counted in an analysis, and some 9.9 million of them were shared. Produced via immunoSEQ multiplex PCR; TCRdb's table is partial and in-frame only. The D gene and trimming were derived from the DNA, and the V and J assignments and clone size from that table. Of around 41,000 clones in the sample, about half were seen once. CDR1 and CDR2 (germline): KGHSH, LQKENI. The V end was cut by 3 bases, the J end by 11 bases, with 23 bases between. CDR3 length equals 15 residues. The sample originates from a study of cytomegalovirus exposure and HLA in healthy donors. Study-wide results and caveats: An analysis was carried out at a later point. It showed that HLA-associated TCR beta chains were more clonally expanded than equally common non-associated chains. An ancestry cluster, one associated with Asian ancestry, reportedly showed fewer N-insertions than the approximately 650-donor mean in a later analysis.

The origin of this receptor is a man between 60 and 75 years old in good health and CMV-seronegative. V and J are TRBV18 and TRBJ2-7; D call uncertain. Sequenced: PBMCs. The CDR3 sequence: CASSPQEGRMGRKYF. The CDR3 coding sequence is TGTGCCAGCTCACCTCAGGAAGGTCGGATGGGTCGGAAGTACTTC.